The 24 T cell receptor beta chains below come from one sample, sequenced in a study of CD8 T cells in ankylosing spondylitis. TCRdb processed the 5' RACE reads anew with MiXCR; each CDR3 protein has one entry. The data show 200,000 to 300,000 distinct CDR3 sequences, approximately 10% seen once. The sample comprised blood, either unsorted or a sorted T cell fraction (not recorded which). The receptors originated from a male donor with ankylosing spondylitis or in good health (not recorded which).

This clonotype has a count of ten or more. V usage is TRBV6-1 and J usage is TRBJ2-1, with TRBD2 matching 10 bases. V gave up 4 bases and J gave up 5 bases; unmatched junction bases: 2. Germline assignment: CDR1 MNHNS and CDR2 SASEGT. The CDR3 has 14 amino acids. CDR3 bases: TGTGCCAGCAGTGCAGCGGGGGGGAACAATGAGCAGTTCTTC. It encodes CASSAAGGNNEQFF.

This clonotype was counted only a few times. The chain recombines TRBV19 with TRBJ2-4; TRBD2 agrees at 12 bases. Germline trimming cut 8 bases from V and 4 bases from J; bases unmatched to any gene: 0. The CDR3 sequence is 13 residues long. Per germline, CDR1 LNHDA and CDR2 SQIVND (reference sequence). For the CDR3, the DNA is TGTGCCAGTGGGACTAGCGGGAAAAACATTCAGTACTTC. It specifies CASGTSGKNIQYF.

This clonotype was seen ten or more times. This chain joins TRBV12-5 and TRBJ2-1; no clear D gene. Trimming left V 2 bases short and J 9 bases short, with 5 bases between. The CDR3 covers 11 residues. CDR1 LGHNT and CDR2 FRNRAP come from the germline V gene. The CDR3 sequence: CASGLFAEQFF. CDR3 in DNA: TGTGCTAGTGGTTTGTTTGCTGAGCAGTTCTTC.

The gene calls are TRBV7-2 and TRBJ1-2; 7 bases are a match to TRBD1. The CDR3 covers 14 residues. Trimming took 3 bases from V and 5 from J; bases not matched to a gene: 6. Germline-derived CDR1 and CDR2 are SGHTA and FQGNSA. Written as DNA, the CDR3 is TGTGCCAGCAGCTTCGGGGACAGATTTTATGGCTACACCTTC. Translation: CASSFGDRFYGYTF.

The CDR3 bases are TGTGCCAGCAGCTTCTCTCGGGACTTTGTCACAGATACGCAGTATTTT. Amino acid sequence: CASSFSRDFVTDTQYF. This sequence joins TRBV11-3 and TRBJ2-3, with D maybe TRBD2 (6 bases). The CDR3 contains 16 residues. Trimming removed 3 bases at V and 2 bases at J, with 15 bases between. Germline loops: CDR1 SGHNT, CDR2 YENEEA.

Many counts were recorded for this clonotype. This CDR3 reads CASSQAGTGGYTDTQYF. The CDR3, as DNA: TGTGCCAGCAGCCAAGCGGGGACAGGGGGGTACACAGATACGCAGTATTTT. The chain couples TRBV3-1 to TRBJ2-3; 11 bases are shared with TRBD1. Germline CDR1 LGHDT, CDR2 YNNKEL (reference sequence). V was pared by 1 base and J by 2 bases, with 5 bases of the junction left unmatched. There are 17 residues in the CDR3.

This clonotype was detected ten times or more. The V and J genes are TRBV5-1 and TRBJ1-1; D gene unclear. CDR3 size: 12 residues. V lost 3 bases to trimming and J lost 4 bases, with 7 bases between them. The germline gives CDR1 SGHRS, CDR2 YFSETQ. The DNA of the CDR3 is TGCGCCAGCAGCTCTACCCTCACTGAAGCTTTCTTT. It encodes CASSSTLTEAFF. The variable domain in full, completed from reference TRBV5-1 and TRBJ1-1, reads KAGVTQTPRYLIKTRGQQVTLSCSPISGHRSVSWYQQTPGQGLQFLFEYFSETQRNKGNFPGRFSGRQFSNSRSEMNVSTLELGDSALYLCASSSTLTEAFFGQGTRLTVV.

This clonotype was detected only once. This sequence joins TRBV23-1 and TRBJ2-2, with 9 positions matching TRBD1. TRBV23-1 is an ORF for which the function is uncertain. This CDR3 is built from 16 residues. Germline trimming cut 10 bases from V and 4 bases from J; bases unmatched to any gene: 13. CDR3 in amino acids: CATISGDRVITGELFF. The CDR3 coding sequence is TGCGCCACGATTTCTGGGGACAGGGTAATCACCGGGGAGCTGTTTTTT.

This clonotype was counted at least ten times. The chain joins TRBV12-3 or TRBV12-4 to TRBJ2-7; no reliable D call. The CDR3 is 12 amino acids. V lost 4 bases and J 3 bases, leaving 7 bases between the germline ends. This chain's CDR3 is CASSSDLYEQYF. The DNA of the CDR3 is TGTGCCAGCAGTTCGGACCTCTACGAGCAGTACTTC.

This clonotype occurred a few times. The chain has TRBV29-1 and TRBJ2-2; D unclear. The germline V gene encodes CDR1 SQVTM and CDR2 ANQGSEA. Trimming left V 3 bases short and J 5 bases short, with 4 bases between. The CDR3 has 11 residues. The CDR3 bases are TGCAGCGTTGAGACAACCGGGGAGCTGTTTTTT. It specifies CSVETTGELFF.

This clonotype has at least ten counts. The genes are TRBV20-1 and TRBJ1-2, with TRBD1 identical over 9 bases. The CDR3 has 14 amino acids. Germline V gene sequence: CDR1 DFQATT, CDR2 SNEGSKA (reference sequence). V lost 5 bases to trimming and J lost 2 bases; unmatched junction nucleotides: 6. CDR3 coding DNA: TGCAGTGCTCTACACAGGGGGCAGAACTATGGCTACACCTTC. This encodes CSALHRGQNYGYTF.

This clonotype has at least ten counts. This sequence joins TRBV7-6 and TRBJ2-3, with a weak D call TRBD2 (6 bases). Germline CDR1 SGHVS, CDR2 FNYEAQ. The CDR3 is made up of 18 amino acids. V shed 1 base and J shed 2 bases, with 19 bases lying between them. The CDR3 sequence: CASSLGKASARSTDTQYF. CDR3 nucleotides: TGTGCCAGCAGCTTAGGGAAGGCTAGCGCTCGTTCCACAGATACGCAGTATTTT.

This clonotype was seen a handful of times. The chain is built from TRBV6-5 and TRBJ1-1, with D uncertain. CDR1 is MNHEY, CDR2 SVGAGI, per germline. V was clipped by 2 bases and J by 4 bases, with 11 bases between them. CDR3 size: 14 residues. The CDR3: CASSYEGSGTEAFF. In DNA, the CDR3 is TGTGCCAGCAGTTACGAGGGCTCGGGCACTGAAGCTTTCTTT.

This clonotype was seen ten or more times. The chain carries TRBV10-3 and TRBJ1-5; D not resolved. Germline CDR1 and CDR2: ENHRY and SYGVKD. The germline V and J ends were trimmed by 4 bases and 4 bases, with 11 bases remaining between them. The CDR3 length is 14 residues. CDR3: CAISGDTTNQPQHF. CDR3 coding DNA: TGTGCCATCAGTGGCGACACTACTAATCAGCCCCAGCATTTT.

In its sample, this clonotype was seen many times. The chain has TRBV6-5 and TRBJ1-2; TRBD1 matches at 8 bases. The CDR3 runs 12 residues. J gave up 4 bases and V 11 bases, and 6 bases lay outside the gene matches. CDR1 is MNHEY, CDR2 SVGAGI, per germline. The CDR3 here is CAARDRTYGYTF. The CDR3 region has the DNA TGTGCCGCGAGGGACAGGACCTATGGCTACACCTTC.

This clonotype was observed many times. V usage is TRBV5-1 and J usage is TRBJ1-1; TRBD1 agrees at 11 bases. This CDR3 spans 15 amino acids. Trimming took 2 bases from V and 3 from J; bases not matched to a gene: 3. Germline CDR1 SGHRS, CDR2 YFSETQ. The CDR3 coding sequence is TGCGCCAGCAGCTTAGGGGGACAGGGGGACACTGAAGCTTTCTTT. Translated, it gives CASSLGGQGDTEAFF.

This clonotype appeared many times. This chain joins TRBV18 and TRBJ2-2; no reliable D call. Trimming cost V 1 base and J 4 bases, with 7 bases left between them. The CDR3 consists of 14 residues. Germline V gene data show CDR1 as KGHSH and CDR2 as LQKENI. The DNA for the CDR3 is TGTGCCAGCTCACCACAGAGGACCACCGGGGAGCTGTTTTTT. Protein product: CASSPQRTTGELFF.

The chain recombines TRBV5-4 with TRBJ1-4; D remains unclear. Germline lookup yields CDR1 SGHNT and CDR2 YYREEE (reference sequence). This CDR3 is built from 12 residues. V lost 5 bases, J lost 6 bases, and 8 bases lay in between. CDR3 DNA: TGTGCCAGCAGTTATGGGGATGAAAAACTGTTTTTT. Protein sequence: CASSYGDEKLFF.

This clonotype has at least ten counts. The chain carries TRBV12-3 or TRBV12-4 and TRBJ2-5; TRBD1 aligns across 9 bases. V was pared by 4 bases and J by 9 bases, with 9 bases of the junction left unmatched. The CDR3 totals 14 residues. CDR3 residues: CASSSGQGSLPQYF. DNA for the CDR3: TGTGCCAGCAGTTCCGGACAGGGGTCCTTGCCCCAGTACTTC.

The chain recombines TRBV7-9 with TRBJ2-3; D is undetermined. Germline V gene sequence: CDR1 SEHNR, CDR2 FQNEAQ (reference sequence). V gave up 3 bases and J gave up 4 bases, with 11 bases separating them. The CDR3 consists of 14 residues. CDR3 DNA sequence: TGTGCCAGCAGCTTTGACAATTTGGCAGATACGCAGTATTTT. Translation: CASSFDNLADTQYF. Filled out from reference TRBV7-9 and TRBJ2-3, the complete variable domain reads DTGVSQNPRHKITKRGQNVTFRCDPISEHNRLYWYRQTLGQGPEFLTYFQNEAQLEKSRLLSDRFSAERPKGSFSTLEIQRTEQGDSAMYLCASSFDNLADTQYFGPGTRLTVL.

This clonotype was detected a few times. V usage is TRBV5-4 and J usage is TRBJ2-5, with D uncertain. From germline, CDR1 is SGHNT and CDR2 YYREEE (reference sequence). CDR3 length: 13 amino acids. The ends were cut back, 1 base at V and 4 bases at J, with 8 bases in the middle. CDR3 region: CASSLYSRETQYF. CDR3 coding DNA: TGTGCCAGCAGCTTGTACTCTCGAGAGACCCAGTACTTC.

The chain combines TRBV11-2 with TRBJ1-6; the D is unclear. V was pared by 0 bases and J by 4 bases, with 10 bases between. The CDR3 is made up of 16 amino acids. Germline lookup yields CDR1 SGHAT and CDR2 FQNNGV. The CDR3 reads CASSLEGGGYNSPLHF. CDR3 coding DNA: TGTGCCAGCAGCTTAGAGGGTGGTGGTTATAATTCACCCCTCCACTTT.

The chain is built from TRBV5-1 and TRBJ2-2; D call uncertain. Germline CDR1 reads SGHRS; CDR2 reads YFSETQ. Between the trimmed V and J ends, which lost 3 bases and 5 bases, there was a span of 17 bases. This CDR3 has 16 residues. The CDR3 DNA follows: TGCGCCAGCAGCTCTTTGTCCCCAGGAGAAACCGGGGAGCTGTTTTTT. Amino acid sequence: CASSSLSPGETGELFF.

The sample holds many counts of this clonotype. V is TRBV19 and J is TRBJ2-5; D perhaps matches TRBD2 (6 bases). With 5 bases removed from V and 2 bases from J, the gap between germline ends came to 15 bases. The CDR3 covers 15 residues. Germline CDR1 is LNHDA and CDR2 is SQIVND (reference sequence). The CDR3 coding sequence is TGTGCCAGTAGTTGGACGGGGGACTTTCAAGAGACCCAGTACTTC. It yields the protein CASSWTGDFQETQYF. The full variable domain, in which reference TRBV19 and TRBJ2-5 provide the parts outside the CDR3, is DGGITQSPKYLFRKEGQNVTLSCEQNLNHDAMYWYRQDPGQGLRLIYYSQIVNDFQKGDIAEGYSVSREKKESFPLTVTSAQKNPTAFYLCASSWTGDFQETQYFGPGTRLLVL.